This entry features one T cell receptor (beta chain) sequence. With 60 Vbeta and 13 Jbeta primers, the PCR was carried out. Sequencing was performed with immunoSEQ multiplex PCR; in TCRdb, only in-frame clones are kept and a portion is missing. Here the sample spans about 210,000 clones, 86% being singletons. The CDR3 length is 15 residues. Germline assignment: CDR1 SGHTA and CDR2 FQGTGA. V shed 2 bases and J 6 bases; nucleotides not matched to a gene: 5. This sample was taken from a study of cytomegalovirus exposure and HLA in healthy donors. The receptor was isolated from a woman aged 25-40 years in good health and CMV-seronegative. Sample: PBMCs. The rearrangement uses TRBV7-3 and TRBJ2-1; TRBD2 agrees at 9 bases. CDR3 residues: CASSLAGGPLNEQFF. The CDR3, as DNA: TGTGCCAGCAGCTTAGCGGGAGGGCCCCTCAATGAGCAGTTCTTC.